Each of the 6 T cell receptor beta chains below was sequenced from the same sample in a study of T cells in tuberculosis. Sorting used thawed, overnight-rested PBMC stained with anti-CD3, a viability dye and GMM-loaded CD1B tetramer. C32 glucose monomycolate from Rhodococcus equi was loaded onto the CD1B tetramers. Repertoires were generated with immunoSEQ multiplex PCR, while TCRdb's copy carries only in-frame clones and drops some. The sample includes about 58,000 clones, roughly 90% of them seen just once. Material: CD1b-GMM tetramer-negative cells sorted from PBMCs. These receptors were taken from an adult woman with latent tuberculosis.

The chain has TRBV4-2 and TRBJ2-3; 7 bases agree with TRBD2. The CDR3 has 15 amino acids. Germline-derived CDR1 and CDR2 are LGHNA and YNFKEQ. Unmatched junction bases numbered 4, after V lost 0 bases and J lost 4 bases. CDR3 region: CASSQDGGEADTQYF. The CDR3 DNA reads TGTGCCAGCAGCCAAGATGGGGGGGAGGCAGATACGCAGTATTTT.

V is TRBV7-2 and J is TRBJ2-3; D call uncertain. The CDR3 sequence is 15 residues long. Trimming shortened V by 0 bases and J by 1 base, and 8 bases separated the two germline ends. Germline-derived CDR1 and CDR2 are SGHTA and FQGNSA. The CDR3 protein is CASSLAAVRTDTQYF. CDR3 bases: TGTGCCAGCAGCTTAGCTGCAGTACGCACAGATACGCAGTATTTT.

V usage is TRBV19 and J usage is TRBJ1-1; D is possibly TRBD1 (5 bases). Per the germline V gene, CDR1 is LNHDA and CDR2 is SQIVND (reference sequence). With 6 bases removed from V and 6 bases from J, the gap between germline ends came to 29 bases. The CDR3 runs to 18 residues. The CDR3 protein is CASRPHSGGRPPFPEAFF. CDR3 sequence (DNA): TGTGCCAGTAGACCACACTCCGGGGGGAGACCCCCTTTCCCTGAAGCTTTCTTT.

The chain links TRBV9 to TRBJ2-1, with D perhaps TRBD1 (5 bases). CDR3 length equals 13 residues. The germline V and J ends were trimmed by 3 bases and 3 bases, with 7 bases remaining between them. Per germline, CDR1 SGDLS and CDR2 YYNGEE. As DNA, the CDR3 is TGTGCCAGCAGCGGGGGCCACTACAATGAGCAGTTCTTC. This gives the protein CASSGGHYNEQFF.

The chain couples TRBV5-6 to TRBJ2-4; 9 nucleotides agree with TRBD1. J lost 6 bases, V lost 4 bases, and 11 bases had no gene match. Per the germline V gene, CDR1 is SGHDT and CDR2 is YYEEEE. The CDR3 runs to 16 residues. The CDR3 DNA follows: TGTGCCAGCAGCCAGAGCCCGGGACAGGGAACAAACATTCAGTACTTC. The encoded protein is CASSQSPGQGTNIQYF.

CDR3 coding DNA: TGTGCCAGCAGCTTGGGACAGGGGAGCGAGCAGTACTTC. It specifies CASSLGQGSEQYF. V usage is TRBV5-6 and J usage is TRBJ2-7; 8 nucleotides line up with TRBD1. The germline V gene encodes CDR1 SGHDT and CDR2 YYEEEE. This CDR3 contains 13 residues. Trimming removed 0 bases from V and 6 bases from J; junction bases left unmatched: 2. Combining the CDR3 with reference TRBV5-6 and TRBJ2-7 gives the whole variable domain DAGVTQSPTHLIKTRGQQVTLRCSPKSGHDTVSWYQQALGQGPQFIFQYYEEEERQRGNFPDRFSGHQFPNYSSELNVNALLLGDSALYLCASSLGQGSEQYFGPGTRLTVT.